This T cell receptor beta chain was identified during a study of T cells in Graves' hyperthyroidism and ophthalmopathy. Regions amplified from RNA transcripts were the TCR beta CDR3 regions. The HTBI set primed first-round TCR CDR3 RT-PCR. TCRdb re-called the multiplex PCR reads with MiXCR, one entry per CDR3 protein. The table includes approximately 590,000 distinct CDR3 sequences, 46% detected once. This CDR3 is built from 14 residues. Trimming left V 6 bases short and J 2 bases short, with 13 bases between. Germline values: CDR1 SNHLY, CDR2 FYNNEI. This sequence was found in a woman between 18 and 29 years old with Graves' hyperthyroidism. Sequencing used peripheral blood or thyroid tissue (not recorded which). The chain combines TRBV2 with TRBJ1-2, with D hard to call. This chain's CDR3 is CASSRRPGNYGYTF. The CDR3 DNA reads as TGTGCCAGCAGCCGACGACCGGGCAACTATGGCTACACCTTC. The whole variable domain, remainder taken from reference TRBV2 and TRBJ1-2, is EPEVTQTPSHQVTQMGQEVILRCVPISNHLYFYWYRQILGQKVEFLVSFYNNEISEKSEIFDDQFSVERPDGSNFTLKIRSTKLEDSAMYFCASSRRPGNYGYTFGSGTRLTVV.